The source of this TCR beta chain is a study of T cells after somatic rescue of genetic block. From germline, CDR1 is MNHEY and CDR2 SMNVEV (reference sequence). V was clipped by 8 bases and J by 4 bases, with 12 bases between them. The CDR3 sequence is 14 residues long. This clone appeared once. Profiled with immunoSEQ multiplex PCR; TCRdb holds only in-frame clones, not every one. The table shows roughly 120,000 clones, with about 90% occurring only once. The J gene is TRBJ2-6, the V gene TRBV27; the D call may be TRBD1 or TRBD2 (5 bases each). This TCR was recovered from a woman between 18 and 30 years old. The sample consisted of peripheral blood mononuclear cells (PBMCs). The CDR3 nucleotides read TGTGCCAGCCAGAAGGGGACCGGGGCCAACGTCCTGACTTTC. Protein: CASQKGTGANVLTF. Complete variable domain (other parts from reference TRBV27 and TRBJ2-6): EAQVTQNPRYLITVTGKKLTVTCSQNMNHEYMSWYRQDPGLGLRQIYYSMNVEVTDKGDVPEGYKVSRKEKRNFPLILESPSPNQTSLYFCASQKGTGANVLTFGAGSRLTVL.